These 26 T cell receptor beta chains share one sample of origin, sequenced in a study of beta chain features in type 1 diabetes. Expressed TCRB transcripts got sequenced, as all isolated RNA was reverse transcribed. The assay was immunoSEQ multiplex PCR, and TCRdb's table has in-frame clones only and misses some. Among 300,000 to 350,000 clones listed, about 13% were seen once. Regarding the study as a whole: TCRB CDR3s from Type 1 diabetes patients were moderately but significantly shorter in all four CD4+ subsets.

These receptors lack a known antigen. Sequences were obtained from naive CD4+ T cells from blood. The receptor set was obtained from a woman aged 18 to 35 with type 1 diabetes.

This clone turned up a few times. This chain connects TRBV5-4 to TRBJ2-4; 11 bases align to TRBD2. V lost 1 base to trimming and J lost 7 bases; unmatched junction nucleotides: 1. CDR1 is SGHNT, CDR2 YYREEE, per germline (reference sequence). CDR3 size: 14 residues. In DNA form, the CDR3 reads TGTGCCAGCAGCTTGACTAGCGGGAGTAACATTCAGTACTTC. Translation: CASSLTSGSNIQYF.

This chain uses TRBV7-9 with TRBJ1-2; D unresolved. Germline V gene sequence: CDR1 SEHNR, CDR2 FQNEAQ (reference sequence). Trimming shortened V by 2 bases and J by 5 bases, and 9 bases separated the two germline ends. The CDR3 runs 13 residues. DNA of the CDR3: TGTGCCAGCAGCTTACGGGAGAAGTATGGCTACACCTTC. This translates into CASSLREKYGYTF.

This clone has more than one count but fewer than ten. This chain uses TRBV6-1 with TRBJ1-1; no firm D call. From germline, CDR1 is MNHNS and CDR2 SASEGT. The CDR3 consists of 13 residues. V shed 11 bases and J shed 0 bases, with 13 bases lying between them. The chain's CDR3 is CAGQQRLNTEAFF. Here the CDR3 DNA reads TGTGCCGGCCAACAGAGATTGAACACTGAAGCTTTCTTT.

The sample holds a few counts of this clone. This chain uses TRBV6-5 with TRBJ1-3; no reliable D call. The CDR3 totals 14 residues. Germline V gene sequence: CDR1 MNHEY, CDR2 SVGAGI. The V end lost 2 bases, the J end lost 4 bases, and 9 bases lay between the germline ends. The CDR3 DNA reads as TGTGCCAGCAGTTACCGGTCCGGGGGAAACACCATATATTTT. This codes for CASSYRSGGNTIYF.

CDR3 nucleotides: TGTGCCAGCGCCTTCGCGCTAGCGGGGAACAATGAGCAGTTCTTC. This translates into CASAFALAGNNEQFF. This chain connects TRBV7-2 to TRBJ2-1; TRBD2 matches 9 bases. The CDR3 loop spans 15 amino acids. V gave up 8 bases and J gave up 5 bases; unmatched junction bases: 10. Looked up from germline, CDR1 is SGHTA and CDR2 is FQGNSA.

The chain has TRBV28 and TRBJ2-7; 7 nucleotides line up with TRBD2. Per germline, CDR1 MDHEN and CDR2 SYDVKM. CDR3 size: 15 residues. V shed 4 bases, J shed 0 bases, and the junction held 6 bases outside the gene matches. The CDR3 is CASSSGASGSYEQYF. DNA of the CDR3: TGTGCCAGCAGTTCGGGCGCTAGCGGCTCCTACGAGCAGTACTTC.

This clone was seen a handful of times. This chain uses TRBV6-1 with TRBJ2-1, with 15 bases matching TRBD2. The trim removed 4 bases at V and 13 bases at J, leaving 14 bases unmatched. Germline CDR1 is MNHNS and CDR2 is SASEGT. The CDR3 is 17 amino acids. CDR3 sequence: CASSAAGGLAGGRPQFF. CDR3 coding DNA: TGTGCCAGCAGTGCCGCAGGGGGACTAGCGGGAGGCAGACCTCAGTTCTTC.

There are a few counts of this clone. The V call is TRBV19, the J call TRBJ2-4, with TRBD2 matching 8 bases. This CDR3 contains 15 residues. CDR1 is LNHDA and CDR2 is SQIVND in the germline V gene (reference sequence). J lost 7 bases, V lost 4 bases, and 9 bases had no gene match. CDR3 coding DNA: TGTGCCAGTAGTACCGGGAGGGGCCGGGAGAACATTCAGTACTTC. Its protein product is CASSTGRGRENIQYF.

This clone came up a few times. The sample has other DNA sequences that encode this CDR3 too. The chain links TRBV7-2 to TRBJ2-7; TRBD1 might be the D (5 bases). This CDR3 is 15 amino acids long. In germline, CDR1 is SGHTA, CDR2 FQGNSA. With 0 bases removed from V and 4 bases from J, the gap between germline ends came to 13 bases. CDR3 loop: CASSLAGRGPYEQYV. The CDR3 nucleotides read TGTGCCAGCAGCTTAGCCGGAAGGGGCCCTTACGAGCAGTACGTC.

CDR3 bases: TGTGCCAGCAGTCCCGACAGGGCTGGCTATGGCTACACCTTC. It translates to CASSPDRAGYGYTF. V is TRBV27 and J is TRBJ1-2; 7 bases fit TRBD1. CDR1 and CDR2 from the germline V gene are MNHEY and SMNVEV (reference sequence). With 5 bases clipped from V and 4 bases from J, the junction kept 7 bases outside the gene matches. The CDR3 runs 14 residues.

This clone was found a few times. This chain joins TRBV5-1 and TRBJ2-5; tentatively, D is TRBD2 (6 bases). The V end lost 0 bases, the J end lost 7 bases, and 16 bases lay between the germline ends. Germline lookup yields CDR1 SGHRS and CDR2 YFSETQ. The CDR3 sequence is 15 residues long. CDR3 loop: CASSLAGSFGGTQYF. In DNA form, the CDR3 reads TGCGCCAGCAGCTTGGCGGGGTCCTTCGGGGGGACCCAGTACTTC.

As to this clone: Other nucleotide sequences in the sample specify the same CDR3. This chain joins TRBV5-4 and TRBJ1-1, with 9 positions matching TRBD1. CDR3 size: 15 residues. Losses at the gene ends were 4 bases for V and 1 base for J; bases not matched to a gene: 5. Looked up from germline, CDR1 is SGHNT and CDR2 is YYREEE (reference sequence). The CDR3 DNA is TGTGCCAGCAGCCTAGGGGGACAGGGGAACACTGAAGCTTTCTTT. Translation gives CASSLGGQGNTEAFF.

This clone was picked up a small number of times. The gene calls are TRBV5-6 and TRBJ2-7, with 7 bases lining up with TRBD1. Germline V lookup: CDR1 SGHDT, CDR2 YYEEEE. The CDR3 is made up of 12 amino acids. The CDR3 DNA is TGTGCCAGCAGCTTGGACAGGGGACATCCCCTCGTC. It is translated as CASSLDRGHPLV.

This clone was seen a few times. CDR3 loop: CASSLRTSGTDEQFF. The DNA for the CDR3 is TGCGCCAGCAGCTTACGGACTAGCGGGACGGATGAGCAGTTCTTC. V and J are TRBV5-1 and TRBJ2-1, with 12 bases matching TRBD2. CDR1 is SGHRS and CDR2 is YFSETQ in the germline V gene. There are 15 residues in the CDR3. After removal of 2 bases from V and 8 bases from J, the junction contained 5 bases not matched to a gene.

V usage is TRBV19 and J usage is TRBJ2-1; TRBD2 agrees at 7 bases. Germline loops: CDR1 LNHDA, CDR2 SQIVND (reference sequence). This CDR3 region has 14 residues. J was trimmed by 5 bases and V by 5 bases; bases with no gene match: 6. The CDR3 DNA is TGTGCCAGTAGTTCCGGGACTACACACAATGAGCAGTTCTTC. Translating gives CASSSGTTHNEQFF.

This clone has more than one count but fewer than ten. The rearrangement uses TRBV30 and TRBJ2-5, with D maybe TRBD1 (6 bases). The length of the CDR3 is 15 residues. Germline V lookup: CDR1 GTSNPN, CDR2 SVGIG (reference sequence). V was trimmed by 1 base and J by 1 base, leaving 13 bases between them. The CDR3: CAWSADWGPQETQYF. DNA of the CDR3: TGTGCCTGGAGTGCAGACTGGGGGCCCCAAGAGACCCAGTACTTC.

This chain connects TRBV5-1 to TRBJ2-1; 7 nucleotides align to TRBD1. This CDR3 is 14 amino acids long. CDR1 is SGHRS, CDR2 YFSETQ, per germline. J gave up 8 bases and V 3 bases, and 8 bases lay outside the gene matches. The CDR3 here is CASSSEGAGYEQFF. In DNA, the CDR3 is TGCGCCAGCAGCTCCGAGGGGGCAGGTTATGAGCAGTTCTTC.

Worth noting for this clone: Other DNA variants within this sample encode the same CDR3. The rearrangement uses TRBV5-4 and TRBJ1-2; 8 nucleotides agree with TRBD1. Germline-derived CDR1 and CDR2 are SGHNT and YYREEE (reference sequence). After removal of 4 bases from V and 3 bases from J, the junction contained 2 bases not matched to a gene. The CDR3 is made up of 13 amino acids. The CDR3 sequence: CASSKDRDYGYTF. Here the CDR3 DNA reads TGTGCCAGCAGCAAGGACAGGGACTATGGCTACACCTTC. The variable domain in full, with the rest retrieved from reference TRBV5-4 and TRBJ1-2, is ETGVTQSPTHLIKTRGQQVTLRCSSQSGHNTVSWYQQALGQGPQFIFQYYREEENGRGNFPPRFSGLQFPNYSSELNVNALELDDSALYLCASSKDRDYGYTFGSGTRLTVV.

This rearrangement joins TRBV21-1 to TRBJ2-5; TRBD2 is the table's D call, not checked against the DNA. TRBV21-1 is shown as a pseudogene. CDR3 length equals 11 residues. CDR3 nucleotides: TGTGCCAGCGCTCCGGAGGAGACCCAGTACTTC. Protein product: CASAPEETQYF.

The gene calls are TRBV19 and TRBJ2-2; 9 bases fit TRBD2. V shed 7 bases, J shed 7 bases, and the junction held 10 bases outside the gene matches. Germline V gene sequence: CDR1 LNHDA, CDR2 SQIVND (reference sequence). CDR3 length equals 15 residues. The CDR3 loop reads CASKAGTSLGGELFF. The DNA of the CDR3 is TGTGCCAGTAAGGCCGGGACTAGCCTCGGCGGGGAGCTGTTTTTT.

The sample holds a few counts of this clone. This chain uses TRBV7-2 with TRBJ2-2; D may be TRBD2 (6 bases). CDR3 length: 14 residues. Germline V gene lookup returns CDR1 SGHTA and CDR2 FQGNSA. The V end lost 5 bases, the J end lost 7 bases, and 14 bases lay between the germline ends. CDR3 sequence reads: CASSPRLVNGELFF. The CDR3 nucleotides read TGTGCCAGCAGCCCCCGACTAGTAAACGGGGAGCTGTTTTTT.

This clone was observed a few times. The chain combines TRBV19 with TRBJ2-3; D ambiguous. The germline V and J ends were trimmed by 1 base and 6 bases, with 11 bases remaining between them. The germline V gene encodes CDR1 LNHDA and CDR2 SQIVND (reference sequence). The CDR3 has 14 amino acids. CDR3 DNA: TGTGCCAGTAGTATAGGGGCCGGAACGGATACGCAGTATTTT. It is translated as CASSIGAGTDTQYF.

This clone came up a few times. The rearrangement uses TRBV29-1 and TRBJ1-1, with 7 bases aligning to TRBD1. Unmatched junction bases numbered 24, after V lost 5 bases and J lost 12 bases. The CDR3 totals 16 residues. The germline V gene has CDR1 SQVTM and CDR2 ANQGSEA. CDR3 residues: CSVWGTTGSVGGATFF. The CDR3 nucleotides read TGCAGCGTTTGGGGAACGACAGGGAGTGTTGGAGGGGCAACTTTCTTT.

This sequence joins TRBV7-2 and TRBJ2-7; TRBD2 agrees at 10 bases. The CDR3 extends over 17 amino acids. V lost 2 bases and J lost 0; bases outside the gene matches: 7. The germline V gene has CDR1 SGHTA and CDR2 FQGNSA. The CDR3 sequence: CASSLSSGSFSSYEQYF. The CDR3 DNA follows: TGTGCCAGCAGCTTATCTAGCGGGAGTTTTAGCTCCTACGAGCAGTACTTC.

This clone was counted only a few times. The V and J genes are TRBV6-5 and TRBJ2-3; D might be TRBD1 (6 bases). The ends were cut back, 4 bases at V and 2 bases at J, with 13 bases in the middle. The CDR3 is made up of 15 amino acids. The germline gives CDR1 MNHEY, CDR2 SVGAGI. CDR3 amino acids: CASSLSRGATDTQYF. The CDR3 coding sequence is TGTGCCAGCAGTTTATCCAGGGGAGCCACAGATACGCAGTATTTT.

The rearrangement links TRBV2 to TRBJ1-2; a possible D gene is TRBD1 (5 bases). The CDR3 has 13 residues. V was cut by 4 bases and J by 9 bases, with 15 bases left in between. The germline V gene has CDR1 SNHLY and CDR2 FYNNEI. The CDR3 region is CASSGEDTHRYTF. In DNA form, the CDR3 reads TGTGCCAGCAGTGGGGAGGACACCCATCGCTACACCTTC.